This TCR beta chain originates from a study of blood T cell repertoires in COVID-19. This CDR3 is 15 amino acids long. After removal of 7 bases from V and 8 bases from J, the junction contained 11 bases not matched to a gene. Germline lookup yields CDR1 LNHDA and CDR2 SQIVND (reference sequence). Assay used: immunoSEQ multiplex PCR; TCRdb lists only in-frame clones, some missing. Found here are 100,000 to 110,000 clones, less than 90% of them singletons; the top ten hold about 6.9%. The source of this sequence is a man aged 30 to 45 in a cohort sampled during active COVID-19. The V call is TRBV19, the J call TRBJ1-4; 9 bases are shared with TRBD1. The sequenced sample was peripheral blood. The CDR3 DNA reads TGTGCCAGTACCCAGCCGGGACAGGGTAAAGAAAAACTGTTTTTT. Translation: CASTQPGQGKEKLFF.